This note documents a single TCR beta chain sequence. The CDR3 contains 14 residues. The V and J ends lost 4 bases and 10 bases respectively, with 17 bases between them. Germline V gene data show CDR1 as LNHDA and CDR2 as SQIVND (reference sequence). This record belongs to a study of beta chain features in type 1 diabetes. The authors reverse transcribed all of the isolated RNA, so sequencing captured expressed TCRB transcripts. Assay: immunoSEQ multiplex PCR; the TCRdb copy retains only in-frame clones and omits some. The sample consists of hundreds of thousands of clones, around 7.6% of them appearing once.

The receptor was derived from a woman aged 18 to 35 in good health. The sequencing sample was made of central memory CD4+ T cells from blood. The J gene is TRBJ2-1, the V gene TRBV19; the D gene is possibly TRBD2 (5 bases). The CDR3 DNA reads as TGTGCCAGTAGTAGCGGGTCGGGTCGCTGGGAGCAGTTCTTC. Encoded protein: CASSSGSGRWEQFF.